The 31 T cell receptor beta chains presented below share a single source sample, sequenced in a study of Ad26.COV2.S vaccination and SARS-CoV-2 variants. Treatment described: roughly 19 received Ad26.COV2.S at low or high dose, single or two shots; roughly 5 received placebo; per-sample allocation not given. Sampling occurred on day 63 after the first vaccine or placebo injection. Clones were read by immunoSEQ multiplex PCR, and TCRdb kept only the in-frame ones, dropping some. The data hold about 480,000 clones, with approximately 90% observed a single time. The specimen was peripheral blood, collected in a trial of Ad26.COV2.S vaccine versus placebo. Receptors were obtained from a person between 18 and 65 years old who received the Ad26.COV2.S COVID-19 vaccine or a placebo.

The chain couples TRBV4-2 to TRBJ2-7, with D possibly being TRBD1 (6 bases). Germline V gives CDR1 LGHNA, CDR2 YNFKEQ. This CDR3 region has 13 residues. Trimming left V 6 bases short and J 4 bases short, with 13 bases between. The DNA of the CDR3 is TGTGCCAGCAGTCTACAGGGCAGGTACGAGCAGTACTTC. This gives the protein CASSLQGRYEQYF.

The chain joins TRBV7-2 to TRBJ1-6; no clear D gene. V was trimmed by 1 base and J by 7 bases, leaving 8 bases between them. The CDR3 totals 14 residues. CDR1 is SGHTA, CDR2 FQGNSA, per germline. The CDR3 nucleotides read TGTGCCAGCAGCTTAGGCTCTAAGAATTCACCCCTCCACTTT. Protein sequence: CASSLGSKNSPLHF.

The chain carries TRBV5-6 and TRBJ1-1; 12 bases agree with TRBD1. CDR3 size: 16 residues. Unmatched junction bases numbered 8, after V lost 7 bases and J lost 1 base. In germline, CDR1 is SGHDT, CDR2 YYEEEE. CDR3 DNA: TGTGCCAGCCATGGCGGGACAGGGGGCAGGAACACTGAAGCTTTCTTT. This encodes CASHGGTGGRNTEAFF.

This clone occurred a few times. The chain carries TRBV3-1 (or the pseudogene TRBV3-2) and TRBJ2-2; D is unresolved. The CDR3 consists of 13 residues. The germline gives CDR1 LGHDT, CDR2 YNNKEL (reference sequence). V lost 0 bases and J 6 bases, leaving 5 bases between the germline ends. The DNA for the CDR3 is TGTGCCAGCAGCCAAGACGGCGCCGGGGAGCTGTTTTTT. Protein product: CASSQDGAGELFF.

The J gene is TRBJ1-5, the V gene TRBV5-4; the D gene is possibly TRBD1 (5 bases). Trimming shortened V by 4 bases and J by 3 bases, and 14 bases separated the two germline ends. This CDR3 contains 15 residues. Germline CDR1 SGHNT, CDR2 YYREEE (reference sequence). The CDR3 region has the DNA TGTGCCAGCAGCCCGACCGGGGGAGCCAATCAGCCCCAGCATTTT. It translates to CASSPTGGANQPQHF.

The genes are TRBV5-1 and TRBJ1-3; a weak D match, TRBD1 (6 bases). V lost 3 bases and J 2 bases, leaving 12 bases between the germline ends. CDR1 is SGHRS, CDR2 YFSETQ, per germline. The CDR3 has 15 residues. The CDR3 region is CASSSDGQPGNTIYF. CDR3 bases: TGCGCCAGCAGCTCGGACGGACAGCCTGGAAACACCATATATTTT.

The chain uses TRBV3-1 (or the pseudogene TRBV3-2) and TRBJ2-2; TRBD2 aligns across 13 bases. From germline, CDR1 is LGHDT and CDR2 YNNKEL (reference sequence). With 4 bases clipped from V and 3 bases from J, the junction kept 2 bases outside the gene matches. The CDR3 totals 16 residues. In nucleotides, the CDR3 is TGTGCCAGCAGCCGGACTAGCGGGAGACACACCGGGGAGCTGTTTTTT. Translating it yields CASSRTSGRHTGELFF.

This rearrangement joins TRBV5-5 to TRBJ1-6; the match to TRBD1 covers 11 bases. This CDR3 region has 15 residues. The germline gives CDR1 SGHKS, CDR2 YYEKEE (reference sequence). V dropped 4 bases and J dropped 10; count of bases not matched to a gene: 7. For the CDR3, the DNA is TGTGCCAGCAGCCCCCCGGGACAGGGGGGATCACCCCTCCACTTT. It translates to CASSPPGQGGSPLHF.

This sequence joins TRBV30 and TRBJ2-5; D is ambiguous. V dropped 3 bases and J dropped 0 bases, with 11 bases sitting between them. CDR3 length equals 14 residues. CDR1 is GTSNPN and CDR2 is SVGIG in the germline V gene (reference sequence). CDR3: CAWRLGRYQETQYF. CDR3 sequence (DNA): TGTGCCTGGAGATTAGGACGGTACCAAGAGACCCAGTACTTC.

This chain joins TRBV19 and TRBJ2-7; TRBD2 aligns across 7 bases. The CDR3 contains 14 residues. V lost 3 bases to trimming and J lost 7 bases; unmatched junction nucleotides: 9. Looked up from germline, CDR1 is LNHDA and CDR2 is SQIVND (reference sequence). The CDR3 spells CASSIVGPAGEQYF. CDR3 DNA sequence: TGTGCCAGTAGTATTGTTGGGCCAGCGGGGGAGCAGTACTTC. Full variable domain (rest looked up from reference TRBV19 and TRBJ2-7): DGGITQSPKYLFRKEGQNVTLSCEQNLNHDAMYWYRQDPGQGLRLIYYSQIVNDFQKGDIAEGYSVSREKKESFPLTVTSAQKNPTAFYLCASSIVGPAGEQYFGPGTRLTVT.

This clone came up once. Written as DNA, the CDR3 is TGTGCCTGGAGTAAAGGACCGTCGAAACTGTTTTTT. Amino acid sequence: CAWSKGPSKLFF. This chain connects TRBV30 to TRBJ1-4; D call uncertain. Germline V gives CDR1 GTSNPN, CDR2 SVGIG (reference sequence). CDR3 length equals 12 residues. V was trimmed by 2 bases and J by 11 bases, leaving 12 bases between them. Full variable domain (missing parts from reference TRBV30 and TRBJ1-4): SQTIHQWPATLVQPVGSPLSLECTVEGTSNPNLYWYRQAAGRGLQLLFYSVGIGQISSEVPQNLSASRPQDRQFILSSKKLLLSDSGFYLCAWSKGPSKLFFGSGTQLSVL.

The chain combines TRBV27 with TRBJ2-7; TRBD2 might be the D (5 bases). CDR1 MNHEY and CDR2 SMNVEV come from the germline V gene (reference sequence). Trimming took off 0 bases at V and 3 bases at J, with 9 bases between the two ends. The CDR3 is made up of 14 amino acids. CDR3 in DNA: TGTGCCAGCAGTTTATCTGCTAGCAGCTACGAGCAGTACTTC. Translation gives CASSLSASSYEQYF.

The CDR3 is CASSLDLGGSKTGELFF. The DNA for the CDR3 is TGTGCCAGCAGCTTAGATCTCGGCGGGAGTAAAACCGGGGAGCTGTTTTTT. The chain combines TRBV11-3 with TRBJ2-2, with 7 bases identical to TRBD2. The germline gives CDR1 SGHNT, CDR2 YENEEA. The junction had 9 bases not matched to a gene; V was cut back by 0 bases and J by 5 bases. This CDR3 has 17 residues.

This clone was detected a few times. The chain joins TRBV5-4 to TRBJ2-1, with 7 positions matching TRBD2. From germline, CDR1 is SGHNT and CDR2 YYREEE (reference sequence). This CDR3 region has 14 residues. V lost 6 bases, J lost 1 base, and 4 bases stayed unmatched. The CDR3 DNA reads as TGTGCCAGCAACCCTAGCGGTTCCTACAATGAGCAGTTCTTC. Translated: CASNPSGSYNEQFF.

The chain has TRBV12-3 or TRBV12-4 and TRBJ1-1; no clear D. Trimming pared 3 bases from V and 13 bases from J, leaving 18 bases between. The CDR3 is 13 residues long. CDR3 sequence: CASSFVRLAEVFF. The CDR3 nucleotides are TGTGCCAGCAGTTTTGTGCGGCTGGCCGAGGTTTTCTTT.

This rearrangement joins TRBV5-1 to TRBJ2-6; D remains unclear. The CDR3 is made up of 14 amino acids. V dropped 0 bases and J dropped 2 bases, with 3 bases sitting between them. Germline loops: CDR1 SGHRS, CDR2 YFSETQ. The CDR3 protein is CASSLGPGANVLTF. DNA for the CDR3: TGCGCCAGCAGCTTGGGGCCTGGGGCCAACGTCCTGACTTTC.

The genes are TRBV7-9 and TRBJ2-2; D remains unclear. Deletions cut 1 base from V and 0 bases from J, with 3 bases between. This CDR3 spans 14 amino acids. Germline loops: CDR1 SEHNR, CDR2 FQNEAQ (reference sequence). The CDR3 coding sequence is TGTGCCAGCAGCTTAGTGGCGAACACCGGGGAGCTGTTTTTT. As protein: CASSLVANTGELFF.

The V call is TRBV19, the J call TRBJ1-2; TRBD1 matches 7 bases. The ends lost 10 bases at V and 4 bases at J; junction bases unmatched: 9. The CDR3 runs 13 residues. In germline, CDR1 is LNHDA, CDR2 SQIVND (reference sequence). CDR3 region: CAIALQGTYGYTF. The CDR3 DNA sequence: TGTGCCATCGCTTTACAGGGGACCTATGGCTACACCTTC.

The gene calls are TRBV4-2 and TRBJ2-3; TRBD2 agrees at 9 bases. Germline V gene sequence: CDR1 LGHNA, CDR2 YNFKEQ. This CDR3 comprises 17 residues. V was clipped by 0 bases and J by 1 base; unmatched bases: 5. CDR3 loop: CASSQDEGLAGTDTQYF. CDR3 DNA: TGTGCCAGCAGCCAAGATGAGGGACTAGCAGGCACAGATACGCAGTATTTT.

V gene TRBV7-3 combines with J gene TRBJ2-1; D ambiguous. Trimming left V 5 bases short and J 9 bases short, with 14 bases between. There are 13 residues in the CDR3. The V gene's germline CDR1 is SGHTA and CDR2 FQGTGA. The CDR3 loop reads CASSPYTSVEQFF. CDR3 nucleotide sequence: TGTGCCAGCAGCCCGTACACCTCGGTTGAGCAGTTCTTC.

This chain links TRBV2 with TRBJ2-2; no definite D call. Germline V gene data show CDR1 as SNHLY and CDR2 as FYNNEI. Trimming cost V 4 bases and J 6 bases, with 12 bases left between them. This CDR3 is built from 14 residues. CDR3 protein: CASSGFLVAGELFF. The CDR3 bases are TGTGCCAGCAGTGGCTTCCTGGTTGCCGGGGAGCTGTTTTTT.

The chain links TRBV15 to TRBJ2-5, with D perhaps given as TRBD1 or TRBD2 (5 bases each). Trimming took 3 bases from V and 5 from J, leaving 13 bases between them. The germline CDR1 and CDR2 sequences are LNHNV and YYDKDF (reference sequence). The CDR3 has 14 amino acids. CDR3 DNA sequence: TGTGCCACCAGCAGGCGGGCGAGGGGTGAGACCCAGTACTTC. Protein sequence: CATSRRARGETQYF. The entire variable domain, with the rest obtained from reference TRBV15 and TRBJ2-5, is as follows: DAMVIQNPRYQVTQFGKPVTLSCSQTLNHNVMYWYQQKSSQAPKLLFHYYDKDFNNEADTPDNFQSRRPNTSFCFLDIRSPGLGDTAMYLCATSRRARGETQYFGPGTRLLVL.

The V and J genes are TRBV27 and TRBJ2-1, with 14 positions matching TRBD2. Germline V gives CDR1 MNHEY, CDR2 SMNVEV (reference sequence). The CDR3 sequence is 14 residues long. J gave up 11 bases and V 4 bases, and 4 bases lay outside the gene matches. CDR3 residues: CASSWTSGRTQQFF. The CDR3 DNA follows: TGTGCCAGCAGTTGGACTAGCGGGAGGACCCAGCAGTTCTTC.

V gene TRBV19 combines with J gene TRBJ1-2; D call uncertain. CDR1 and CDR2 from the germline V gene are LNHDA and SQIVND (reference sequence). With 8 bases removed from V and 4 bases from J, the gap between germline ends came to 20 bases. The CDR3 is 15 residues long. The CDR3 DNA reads TGTGCCAGTCGCTATAAAGGCAGCTCTCCCTATGGCTACACCTTC. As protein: CASRYKGSSPYGYTF.

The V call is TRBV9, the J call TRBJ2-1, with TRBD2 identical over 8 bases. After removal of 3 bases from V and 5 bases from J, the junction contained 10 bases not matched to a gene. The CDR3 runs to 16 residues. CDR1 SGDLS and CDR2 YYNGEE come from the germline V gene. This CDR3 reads CASSGTLAGHDNEQFF. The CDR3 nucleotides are TGTGCCAGCAGCGGGACATTAGCGGGACACGACAATGAGCAGTTCTTC.

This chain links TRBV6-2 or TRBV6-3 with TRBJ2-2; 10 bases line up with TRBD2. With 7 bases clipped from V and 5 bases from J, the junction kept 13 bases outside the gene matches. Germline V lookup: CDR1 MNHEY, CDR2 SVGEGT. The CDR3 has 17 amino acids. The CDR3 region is CASTPSGRGRLTGELFF. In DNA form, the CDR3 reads TGTGCCAGCACCCCCAGCGGGAGGGGACGGCTGACCGGGGAGCTGTTTTTT.

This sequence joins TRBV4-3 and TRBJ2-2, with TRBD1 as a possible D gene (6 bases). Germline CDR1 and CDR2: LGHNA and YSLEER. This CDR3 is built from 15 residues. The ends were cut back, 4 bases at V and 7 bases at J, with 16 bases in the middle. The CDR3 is CASSRLPGVGGELFF. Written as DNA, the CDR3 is TGCGCCAGCAGCCGGCTGCCAGGGGTAGGCGGGGAGCTGTTTTTT.

Here the CDR3 DNA reads TGTGCCAGCAGCGCAACAACTAGCGGGCGATACAATGAGCAGTTCTTC. Translating it yields CASSATTSGRYNEQFF. The rearrangement joins TRBV11-2 to TRBJ2-1; 9 bases are shared with TRBD2. The V and J ends lost 5 bases and 4 bases, in that order; junction bases with no gene match: 9. This CDR3 has 16 residues. CDR1 SGHAT and CDR2 FQNNGV come from the germline V gene.

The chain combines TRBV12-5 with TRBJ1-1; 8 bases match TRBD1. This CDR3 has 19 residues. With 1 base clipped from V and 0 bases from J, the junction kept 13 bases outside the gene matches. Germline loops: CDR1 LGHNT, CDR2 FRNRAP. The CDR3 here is CASGLATSQGARMNTEAFF. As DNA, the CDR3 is TGTGCTAGTGGTTTGGCAACGTCCCAGGGGGCGCGGATGAACACTGAAGCTTTCTTT. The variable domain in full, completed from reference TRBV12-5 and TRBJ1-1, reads DARVTQTPRHKVTEMGQEVTMRCQPILGHNTVFWYRQTMMQGLELLAYFRNRAPLDDSGMPKDRFSAEMPDATLATLKIQPSEPRDSAVYFCASGLATSQGARMNTEAFFGQGTRLTVV.

This CDR3 is CASSQGARNYGYTF. The CDR3, as DNA: TGTGCCAGTAGCCAGGGGGCTCGTAACTATGGCTACACCTTC. The J gene is TRBJ1-2, the V gene TRBV19; 8 bases are a match to TRBD1. The germline CDR1 and CDR2 sequences are LNHDA and SQIVND (reference sequence). V was clipped by 6 bases and J by 1 base; unmatched bases: 4. This CDR3 contains 14 residues.

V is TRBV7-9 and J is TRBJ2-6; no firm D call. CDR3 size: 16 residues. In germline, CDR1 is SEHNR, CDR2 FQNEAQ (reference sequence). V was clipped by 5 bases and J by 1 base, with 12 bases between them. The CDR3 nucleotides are TGTGCCAGCAGCCTCCTACTAAGATCTGGGGCCAACGTCCTGACTTTC. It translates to CASSLLLRSGANVLTF.